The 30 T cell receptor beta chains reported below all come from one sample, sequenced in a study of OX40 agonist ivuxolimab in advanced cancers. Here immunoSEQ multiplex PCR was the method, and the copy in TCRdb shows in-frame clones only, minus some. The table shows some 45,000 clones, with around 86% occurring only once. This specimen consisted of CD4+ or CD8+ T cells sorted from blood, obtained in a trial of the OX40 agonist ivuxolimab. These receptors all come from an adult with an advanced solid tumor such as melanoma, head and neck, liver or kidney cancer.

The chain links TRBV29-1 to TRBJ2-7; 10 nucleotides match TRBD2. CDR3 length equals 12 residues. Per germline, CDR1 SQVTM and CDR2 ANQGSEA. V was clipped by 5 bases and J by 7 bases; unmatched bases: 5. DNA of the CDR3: TGCAGCGTTCAGCGGGAGGGGAGGGAGCAGTACTTC. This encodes CSVQREGREQYF.

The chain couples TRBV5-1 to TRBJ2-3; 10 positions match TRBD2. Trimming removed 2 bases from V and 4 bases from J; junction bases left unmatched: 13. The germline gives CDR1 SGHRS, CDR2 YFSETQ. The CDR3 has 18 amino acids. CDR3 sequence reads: CASSLFGSLAGEADTQYF. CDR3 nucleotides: TGCGCCAGCAGCTTATTCGGGAGCCTAGCGGGAGAAGCAGATACGCAGTATTTT. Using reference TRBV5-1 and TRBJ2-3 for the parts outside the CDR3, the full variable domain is KAGVTQTPRYLIKTRGQQVTLSCSPISGHRSVSWYQQTPGQGLQFLFEYFSETQRNKGNFPGRFSGRQFSNSRSEMNVSTLELGDSALYLCASSLFGSLAGEADTQYFGPGTRLTVL.

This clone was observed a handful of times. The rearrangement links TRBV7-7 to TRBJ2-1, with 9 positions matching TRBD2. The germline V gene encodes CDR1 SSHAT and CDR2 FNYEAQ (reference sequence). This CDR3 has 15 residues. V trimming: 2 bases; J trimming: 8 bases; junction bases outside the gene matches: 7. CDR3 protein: CASSLWGSGSDEQFF. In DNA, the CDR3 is TGTGCCAGCAGCTTATGGGGTAGCGGGAGTGATGAGCAGTTCTTC.

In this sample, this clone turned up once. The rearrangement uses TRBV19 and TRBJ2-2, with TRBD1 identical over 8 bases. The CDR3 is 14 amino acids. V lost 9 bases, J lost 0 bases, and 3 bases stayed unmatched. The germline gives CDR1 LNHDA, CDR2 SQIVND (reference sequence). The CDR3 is CASGQGANTGELFF. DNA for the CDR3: TGTGCCAGCGGACAGGGCGCGAACACCGGGGAGCTGTTTTTT.

CDR3 amino acids: CASRGPENQPQHF. The CDR3 bases are TGTGCCAGTAGGGGCCCTGAAAATCAGCCCCAGCATTTT. The chain couples TRBV19 to TRBJ1-5; D uncertain. CDR3 length: 13 amino acids. Germline V gives CDR1 LNHDA, CDR2 SQIVND (reference sequence). V lost 6 bases, J lost 4 bases, and 10 bases lay in between. The complete variable domain, with remaining parts taken from reference TRBV19 and TRBJ1-5, reads DGGITQSPKYLFRKEGQNVTLSCEQNLNHDAMYWYRQDPGQGLRLIYYSQIVNDFQKGDIAEGYSVSREKKESFPLTVTSAQKNPTAFYLCASRGPENQPQHFGDGTRLSIL.

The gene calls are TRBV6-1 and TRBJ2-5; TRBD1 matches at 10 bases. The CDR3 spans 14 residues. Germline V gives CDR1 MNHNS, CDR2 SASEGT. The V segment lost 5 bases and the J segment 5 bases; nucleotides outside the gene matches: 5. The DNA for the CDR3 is TGTGCCAGCAGTCTCGAGACAGGGGGCGAGACCCAGTACTTC. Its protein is CASSLETGGETQYF.

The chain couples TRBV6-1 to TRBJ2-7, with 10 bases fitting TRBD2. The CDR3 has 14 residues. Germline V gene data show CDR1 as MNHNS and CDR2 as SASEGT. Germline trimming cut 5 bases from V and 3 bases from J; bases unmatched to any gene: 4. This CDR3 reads CASSPGLANYEQYF. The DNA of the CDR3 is TGTGCCAGCAGTCCGGGACTAGCGAACTACGAGCAGTACTTC.

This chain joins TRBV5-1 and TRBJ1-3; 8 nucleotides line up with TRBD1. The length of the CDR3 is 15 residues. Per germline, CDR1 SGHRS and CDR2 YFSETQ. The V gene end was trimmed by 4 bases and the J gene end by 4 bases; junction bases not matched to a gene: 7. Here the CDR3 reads CASSVDRARGNTIYF. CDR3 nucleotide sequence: TGCGCCAGCAGCGTGGACAGGGCCCGAGGAAACACCATATATTTT.

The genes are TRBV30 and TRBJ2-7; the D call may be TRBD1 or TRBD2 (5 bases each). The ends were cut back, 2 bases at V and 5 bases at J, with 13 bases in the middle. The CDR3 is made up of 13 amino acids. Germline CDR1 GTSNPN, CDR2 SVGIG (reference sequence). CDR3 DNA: TGTGCCTGGAGTAAGGCAGGGAGTCACGAGCAGTACTTC. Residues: CAWSKAGSHEQYF. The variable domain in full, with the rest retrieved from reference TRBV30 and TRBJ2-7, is SQTIHQWPATLVQPVGSPLSLECTVEGTSNPNLYWYRQAAGRGLQLLFYSVGIGQISSEVPQNLSASRPQDRQFILSSKKLLLSDSGFYLCAWSKAGSHEQYFGPGTRLTVT.

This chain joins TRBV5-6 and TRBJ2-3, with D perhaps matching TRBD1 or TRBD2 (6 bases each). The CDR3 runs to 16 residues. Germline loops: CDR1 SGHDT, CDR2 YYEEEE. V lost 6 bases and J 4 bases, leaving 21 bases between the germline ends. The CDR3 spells CASNLLGGQTADTQYF. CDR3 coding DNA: TGTGCCAGCAACCTCTTGGGGGGACAAACCGCAGATACGCAGTATTTT.

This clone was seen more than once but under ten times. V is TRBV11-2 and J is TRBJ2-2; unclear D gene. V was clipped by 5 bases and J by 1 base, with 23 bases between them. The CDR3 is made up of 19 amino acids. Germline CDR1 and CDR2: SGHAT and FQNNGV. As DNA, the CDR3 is TGTGCCAGCAGCCCGTCATCCCTTGCCAGGACCGGGAACACCGGGGAGCTGTTTTTT. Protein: CASSPSSLARTGNTGELFF.

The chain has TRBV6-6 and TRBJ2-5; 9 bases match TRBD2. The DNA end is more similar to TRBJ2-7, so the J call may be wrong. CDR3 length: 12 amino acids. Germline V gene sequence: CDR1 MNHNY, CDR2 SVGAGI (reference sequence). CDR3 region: CASGTSRYEQYF. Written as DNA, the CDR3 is TGTGCCAGCGGGACTAGCCGCTACGAGCAGTACTTC.

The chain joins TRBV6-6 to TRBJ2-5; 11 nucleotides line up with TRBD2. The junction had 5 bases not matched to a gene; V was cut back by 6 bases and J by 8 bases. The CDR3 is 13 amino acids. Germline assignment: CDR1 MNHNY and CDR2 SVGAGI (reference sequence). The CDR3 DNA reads TGTGCCAGCAGCCCGGGACTAGCGGAAACCCAGTACTTC. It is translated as CASSPGLAETQYF.

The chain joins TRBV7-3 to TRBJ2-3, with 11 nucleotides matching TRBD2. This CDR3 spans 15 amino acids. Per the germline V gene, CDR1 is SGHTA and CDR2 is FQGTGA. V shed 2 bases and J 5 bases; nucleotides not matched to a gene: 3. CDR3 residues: CASSLVAGGQDTQYF. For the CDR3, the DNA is TGTGCCAGCAGCTTAGTAGCGGGGGGGCAAGATACGCAGTATTTT.

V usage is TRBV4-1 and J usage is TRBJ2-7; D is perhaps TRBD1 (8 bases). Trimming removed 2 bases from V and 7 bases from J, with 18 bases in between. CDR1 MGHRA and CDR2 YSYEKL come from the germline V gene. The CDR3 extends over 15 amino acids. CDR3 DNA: TGCGCCAGCAGCCAAACAGGGGGAGGGGTGAGGGAGCAGTACTTC. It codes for CASSQTGGGVREQYF.

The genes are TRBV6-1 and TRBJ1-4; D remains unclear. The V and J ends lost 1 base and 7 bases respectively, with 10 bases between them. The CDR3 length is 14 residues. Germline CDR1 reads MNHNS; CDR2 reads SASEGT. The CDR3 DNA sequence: TGTGCCAGCAGTGAAGGGCCAACCATTGAAAAACTGTTTTTT. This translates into CASSEGPTIEKLFF.

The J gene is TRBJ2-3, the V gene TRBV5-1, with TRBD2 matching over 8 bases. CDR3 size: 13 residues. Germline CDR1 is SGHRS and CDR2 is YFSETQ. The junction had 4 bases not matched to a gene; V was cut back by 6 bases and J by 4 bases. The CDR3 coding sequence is TGCGCCAGCAAAGTAGCGGGATCAGATACGCAGTATTTT. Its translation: CASKVAGSDTQYF. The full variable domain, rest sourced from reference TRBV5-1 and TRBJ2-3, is KAGVTQTPRYLIKTRGQQVTLSCSPISGHRSVSWYQQTPGQGLQFLFEYFSETQRNKGNFPGRFSGRQFSNSRSEMNVSTLELGDSALYLCASKVAGSDTQYFGPGTRLTVL.

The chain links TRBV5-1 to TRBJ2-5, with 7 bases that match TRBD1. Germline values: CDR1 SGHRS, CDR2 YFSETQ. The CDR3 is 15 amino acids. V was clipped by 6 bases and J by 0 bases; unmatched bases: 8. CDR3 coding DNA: TGCGCCAGCACCTTTACAGGGGCCTACCAAGAGACCCAGTACTTC. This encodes CASTFTGAYQETQYF.

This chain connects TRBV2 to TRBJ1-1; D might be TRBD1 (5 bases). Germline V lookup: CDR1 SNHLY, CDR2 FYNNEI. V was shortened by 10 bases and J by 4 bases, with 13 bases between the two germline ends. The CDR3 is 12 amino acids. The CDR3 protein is CATSGRGTEAFF. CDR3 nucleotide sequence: TGTGCCACCTCTGGAAGGGGCACTGAAGCTTTCTTT.

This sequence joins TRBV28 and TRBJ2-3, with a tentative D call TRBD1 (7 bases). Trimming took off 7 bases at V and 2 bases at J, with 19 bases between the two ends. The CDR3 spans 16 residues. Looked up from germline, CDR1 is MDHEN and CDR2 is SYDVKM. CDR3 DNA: TGTGCCAGCACAGGGGGGCCCGAGATAGCCACAGATACGCAGTATTTT. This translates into CASTGGPEIATDTQYF. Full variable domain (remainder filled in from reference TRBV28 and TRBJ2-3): DVKVTQSSRYLVKRTGEKVFLECVQDMDHENMFWYRQDPGLGLRLIYFSYDVKMKEKGDIPEGYSVSREKKERFSLILESASTNQTSMYLCASTGGPEIATDTQYFGPGTRLTVL.

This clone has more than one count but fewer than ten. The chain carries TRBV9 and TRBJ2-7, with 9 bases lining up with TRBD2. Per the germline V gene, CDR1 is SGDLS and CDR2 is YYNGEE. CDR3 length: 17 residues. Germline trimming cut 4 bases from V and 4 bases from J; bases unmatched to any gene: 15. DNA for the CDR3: TGTGCCAGCAGCCTCCGGGGGGCGGGAGGGCCGGGTTACGAGCAGTACTTC. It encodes CASSLRGAGGPGYEQYF.

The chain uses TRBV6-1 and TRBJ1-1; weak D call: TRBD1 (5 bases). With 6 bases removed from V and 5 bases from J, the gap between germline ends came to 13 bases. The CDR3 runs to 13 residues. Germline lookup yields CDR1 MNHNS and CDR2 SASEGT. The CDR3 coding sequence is TGTGCCAGCAGACGGCAGGGCGAAACTGAAGCTTTCTTT. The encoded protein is CASRRQGETEAFF.

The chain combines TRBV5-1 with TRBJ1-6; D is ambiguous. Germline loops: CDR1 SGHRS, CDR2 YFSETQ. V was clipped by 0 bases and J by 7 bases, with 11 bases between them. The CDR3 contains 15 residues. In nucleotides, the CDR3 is TGCGCCAGCAGCTTGGTCGTTTTTGGGAATTCACCCCTCCACTTT. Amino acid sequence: CASSLVVFGNSPLHF.

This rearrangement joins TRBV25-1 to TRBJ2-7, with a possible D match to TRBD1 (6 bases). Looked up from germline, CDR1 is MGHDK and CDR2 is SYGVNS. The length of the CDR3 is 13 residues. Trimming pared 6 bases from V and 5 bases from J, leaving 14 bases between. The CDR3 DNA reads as TGTGCCAGCAGGGCAGGGGCAGGGGACGAGCAGTACTTC. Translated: CASRAGAGDEQYF.

The CDR3 reads CASGGDRATNEKLFF. CDR3 bases: TGTGCCAGCGGGGGAGACCGTGCAACTAATGAAAAACTGTTTTTT. This chain links TRBV6-1 with TRBJ1-4; D perhaps matches TRBD1 (5 bases). CDR1 is MNHNS and CDR2 is SASEGT in the germline V gene. The CDR3 spans 15 residues. The V end lost 8 bases, the J end lost 0 bases, and 13 bases lay between the germline ends.

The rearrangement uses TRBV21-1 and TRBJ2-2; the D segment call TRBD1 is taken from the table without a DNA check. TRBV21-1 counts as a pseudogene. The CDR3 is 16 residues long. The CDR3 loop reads CASSKKGRGNTGELFF. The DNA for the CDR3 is TGTGCCAGCAGCAAAAAGGGCAGGGGGAACACCGGGGAGCTGTTTTTT.

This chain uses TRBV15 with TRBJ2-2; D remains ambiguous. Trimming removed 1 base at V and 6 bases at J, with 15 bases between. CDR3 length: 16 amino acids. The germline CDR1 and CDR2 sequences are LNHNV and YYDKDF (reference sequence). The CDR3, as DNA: TGTGCCACCAGCAGAGCCGACTCTATAGTACCCGGGGAGCTGTTTTTT. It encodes CATSRADSIVPGELFF. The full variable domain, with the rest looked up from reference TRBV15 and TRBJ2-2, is DAMVIQNPRYQVTQFGKPVTLSCSQTLNHNVMYWYQQKSSQAPKLLFHYYDKDFNNEADTPDNFQSRRPNTSFCFLDIRSPGLGDTAMYLCATSRADSIVPGELFFGEGSRLTVL.

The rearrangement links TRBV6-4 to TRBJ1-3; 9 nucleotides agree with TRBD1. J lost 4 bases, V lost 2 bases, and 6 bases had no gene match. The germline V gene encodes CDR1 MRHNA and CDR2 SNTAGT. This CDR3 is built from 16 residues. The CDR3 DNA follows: TGTGCCAGCAGTGACGCAGGGACAGGGAAAGGAAACACCATATATTTT. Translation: CASSDAGTGKGNTIYF.

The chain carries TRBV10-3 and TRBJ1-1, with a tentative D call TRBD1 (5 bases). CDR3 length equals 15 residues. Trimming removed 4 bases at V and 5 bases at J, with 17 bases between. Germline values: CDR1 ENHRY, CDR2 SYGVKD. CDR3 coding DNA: TGTGCCATCAGTGTTCGGGACCGGGCAGGAACTGAAGCTTTCTTT. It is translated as CAISVRDRAGTEAFF.

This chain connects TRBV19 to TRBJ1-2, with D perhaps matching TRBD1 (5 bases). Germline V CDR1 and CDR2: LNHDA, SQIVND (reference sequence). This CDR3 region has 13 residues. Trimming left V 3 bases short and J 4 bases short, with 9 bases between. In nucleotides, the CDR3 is TGTGCCAGTAGTATCCAGGGAGTCTATGGCTACACCTTC. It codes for CASSIQGVYGYTF.